This T cell receptor beta chain came from a study of cytomegalovirus exposure and HLA in healthy donors. This CDR3 region has 16 residues. The J segment lost 5 bases and the V segment lost 3 bases, leaving 11 bases of the junction unmatched. Looked up from germline, CDR1 is SGHRS and CDR2 is YFSETQ. The PCR made use of 60 Vbeta and 13 Jbeta primers. The table came from immunoSEQ multiplex PCR; TCRdb's copy has only in-frame clones and leaves some out. The sample carries 150,000 to 200,000 clones, roughly 74% recorded once. The chain uses TRBV5-1 and TRBJ2-7, with TRBD2 matching over 10 bases. The sequencing sample was made of PBMCs. The TCR sequence derives from a woman aged 25-40 years in good health and CMV-seropositive. CDR3 residues: CASSSSGTSADHEQYF. CDR3 bases: TGCGCCAGCAGCTCATCCGGGACTAGCGCCGACCACGAGCAGTACTTC.